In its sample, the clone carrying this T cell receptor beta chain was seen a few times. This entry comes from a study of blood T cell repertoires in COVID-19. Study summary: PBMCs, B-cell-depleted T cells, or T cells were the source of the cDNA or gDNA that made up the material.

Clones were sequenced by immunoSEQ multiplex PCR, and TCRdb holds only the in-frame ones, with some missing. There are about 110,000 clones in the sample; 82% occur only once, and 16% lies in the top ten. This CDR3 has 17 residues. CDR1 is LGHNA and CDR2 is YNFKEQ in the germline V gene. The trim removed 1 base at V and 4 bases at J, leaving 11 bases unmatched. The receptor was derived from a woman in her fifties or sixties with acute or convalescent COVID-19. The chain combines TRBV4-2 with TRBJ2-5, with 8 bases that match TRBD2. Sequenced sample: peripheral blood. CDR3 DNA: TGTGCCAGCAGCCAAGGCCCCAGCGGGGGCTCGGGAGAGACCCAGTACTTC. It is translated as CASSQGPSGGSGETQYF.